This is a list of T cell receptor beta chains from one sample in a study of graft-versus-host responses after intestinal transplantation. For these receptors, no antigen is known. Sequencing used immunoSEQ multiplex PCR; TCRdb keeps in-frame clones, though not all of them. The repertoire holds tens of thousands of clones, roughly 92% seen once, with 0.3% to 0.35% in the top ten. Sequencing was performed on unstimulated CD4+ T cells sorted from spleen or lymph node cells, taken before intestinal transplant. Receptor source: a human donor who received an intestinal transplant. CDR3s include the opening cysteine and the closing phenylalanine or tryptophan. D genes are given only for firm matches. Some rows mark clone size as missing; the rest say once, few, many or name a class of expanded clone.

.	.	TRBV19	TRBJ2-2	CASSPFPGELFF	TGTGCCAGTAGTCCCTTCCCCGGGGAGCTGTTTTTT
.	.	TRBV6-5	TRBJ1-1	CASSYSSGDTEAFF	TGTGCCAGCAGTTACTCGAGCGGGGACACTGAAGCTTTCTTT
.	.	TRBV5-6	TRBJ2-7	CASSLGAIRKYEQYF	TGTGCCAGCAGCTTAGGGGCTATTCGCAAATACGAGCAGTACTTC
once	TRBD2	TRBV5-3	TRBJ2-5	CARSLASGTQTQYF	TGTGCCAGAAGCTTGGCTAGCGGGACGCAGACCCAGTACTTC
once	.	TRBV19	TRBJ1-2	CASSMDLYGYTF	TGTGCCAGTAGTATGGACCTCTATGGCTACACCTTC
.	.	TRBV7-2	TRBJ2-3	CASSPGRTRPDTQYF	TGTGCCAGCAGCCCAGGCAGGACCAGACCAGATACGCAGTATTTT
.	.	TRBV20-1	TRBJ2-7	CSASFANEQYF	TGCAGTGCTAGTTTCGCAAACGAGCAGTACTTC
.	.	TRBV11-3	TRBJ2-3	CASSLDGSADTQYF	TGTGCCAGCAGCTTAGATGGGAGTGCAGATACGCAGTATTTT
.	TRBD1	TRBV19	TRBJ2-7	CASSKGTGSSYEQYF	TGTGCCAGTAGCAAAGGGACAGGGAGCTCCTACGAGCAGTACTTC
.	.	TRBV19	TRBJ2-2	CASFGGAIAGELFF	TGTGCCAGTTTTGGGGGCGCGATCGCCGGGGAGCTGTTTTTT
.	.	TRBV9	TRBJ2-3	CASSGSLSTDTQYF	TGTGCCAGCAGCGGCTCTCTGAGCACAGATACGCAGTATTTT
.	.	TRBV6-4	TRBJ2-1	CASSVNSAYSYNEQFF	TGTGCCAGCAGCGTAAATAGCGCTTACTCCTACAATGAGCAGTTCTTC
.	.	TRBV2	TRBJ1-6	CASRSESSYNSPLHF	TGTGCCAGCAGGTCTGAGAGCTCCTATAATTCACCCCTCCACTTT
.	TRBD2	TRBV5-6	TRBJ2-1	CASSLGLADNNEQFF	TGTGCCAGCAGCTTGGGACTAGCGGATAACAATGAGCAGTTCTTC
.	.	TRBV6-5	TRBJ1-1	CASSYSPTGNTEAFF	TGTGCCAGCAGTTACAGTCCTACAGGGAATACTGAAGCTTTCTTT
.	TRBD2	TRBV5-1	TRBJ2-5	CASSYRKISGSKETQYF	TGCGCCAGCAGCTATAGAAAGATAAGCGGGAGTAAAGAGACCCAGTACTTC
.	TRBD1	TRBV28	TRBJ1-1	CASSLRFPGQGADTEAFF	TGTGCCAGCAGTTTACGCTTCCCGGGACAGGGAGCGGACACTGAAGCTTTCTTT
.	TRBD1	TRBV6-1	TRBJ2-5	CASSVTGRETQYF	TGTGCCAGCAGTGTGACAGGGCGAGAGACCCAGTACTTC
.	TRBD1	TRBV10-3	TRBJ1-5	CAISEGEGQFSNQPQHF	TGTGCCATCAGTGAGGGGGAGGGACAGTTTAGCAATCAGCCCCAGCATTTT
.	.	TRBV6-5	TRBJ2-3	CASSYGGGNPTDTQYF	TGTGCCAGCAGTTACGGGGGAGGTAATCCCACAGATACGCAGTATTTT
.	.	TRBV28	TRBJ1-5	CASSPAPDDQPQHF	TGTGCCAGCAGTCCCGCCCCCGACGATCAGCCCCAGCATTTT
.	.	TRBV18	TRBJ2-7	CASSPQANRVLSYEQYF	TGTGCCAGCTCACCCCAGGCAAACAGGGTATTGAGCTACGAGCAGTACTTC
.	TRBD2	TRBV5-1	TRBJ2-2	CASSLPVLARGGGELFF	TGCGCCAGCAGCTTGCCCGTACTAGCGAGGGGTGGCGGGGAGCTGTTTTTT
.	TRBD2	TRBV28	TRBJ2-7	CASSFTSGAPYEQYF	TGTGCCAGCAGTTTCACTAGCGGGGCCCCCTACGAGCAGTACTTC
.	.	TRBV7-8	TRBJ1-2	CASSLVRAANYGYTF	TGTGCCAGCAGCTTAGTGAGAGCAGCTAACTATGGCTACACCTTC
.	TRBD1	TRBV6-6	TRBJ1-5	CASYRTGRENNQPQHF	TGTGCCAGCTACCGGACAGGGAGGGAGAACAATCAGCCCCAGCATTTT
.	.	TRBV15	TRBJ1-2	CATSRDDRSYGYTF	TGTGCCACCAGCAGAGATGATAGGTCCTATGGCTACACCTTC
.	TRBD1	TRBV19	TRBJ2-4	CASTQTTGVTGLAKNIQYF	TGTGCCAGTACCCAGACTACAGGGGTCACCGGTCTAGCCAAAAACATTCAGTACTTC
.	TRBD1	TRBV5-5	TRBJ1-5	CASSLSPTGVVDQPQHF	TGTGCCAGCAGCTTATCTCCGACAGGGGTTGTGGATCAGCCCCAGCATTTT
.	.	TRBV19	TRBJ2-7	CASSLEGPVAYEQYF	TGTGCCAGTAGTTTAGAGGGCCCCGTAGCCTACGAGCAGTACTTC
.	.	TRBV19	TRBJ1-1	CASRSVAGVRTEAFF	TGTGCCAGTAGATCCGTCGCAGGGGTCCGGACTGAAGCTTTCTTT
.	.	TRBV6-5	TRBJ1-3	CASSYSSPSGNTIYF	TGTGCCAGCAGTTACAGTTCACCCTCTGGAAACACCATATATTTT
.	.	TRBV6-1	TRBJ1-3	CASSEMAFSGNTIYF	TGTGCCAGCAGTGAGATGGCTTTCTCTGGAAACACCATATATTTT
.	.	TRBV21-1	TRBJ2-2	CASRDRDTGELFF	TGTGCCAGCCGGGACAGAGACACCGGGGAGCTGTTTTTT
.	.	TRBV20-1	TRBJ2-7	CSARGNYEQYF	TGCAGTGCTAGGGGTAATTACGAGCAGTACTTC
.	.	TRBV11-2	TRBJ1-1	CASSFSLNTEAFF	TGTGCCAGCAGCTTCTCACTGAACACTGAAGCTTTCTTT
once	TRBD2	TRBV10-2	TRBJ2-1	CASRLAGVSSYNEQFF	TGCGCCAGCAGACTAGCGGGAGTCTCCTCCTACAATGAGCAGTTCTTC
.	.	TRBV7-8	TRBJ1-5	CASSLNNQPQHF	TGTGCCAGCAGCTTGAACAATCAGCCCCAGCATTTT
.	TRBD1	TRBV28	TRBJ1-5	CASSLLGYGTDHQPQHF	TGTGCCAGCAGTTTATTGGGCTATGGGACAGATCATCAGCCCCAGCATTTT
.	.	TRBV27	TRBJ2-2	CASRGHNTGELFF	TGTGCCAGCAGGGGACACAACACCGGGGAGCTGTTTTTT
.	.	TRBV5-4	TRBJ1-1	CASTQGGGRSEAFF	TGTGCCAGCACCCAGGGCGGGGGGCGGAGTGAAGCTTTCTTT
.	.	TRBV5-6	TRBJ2-3	CASSLLRRSTDTQYF	TGTGCCAGCAGCTTGTTACGCCGTAGCACAGATACGCAGTATTTT
few	.	TRBV19	TRBJ2-7	CASSIRGGPFSYEQYF	TGTGCCAGTAGTATTCGAGGGGGGCCTTTCTCCTACGAGCAGTACTTC
.	.	TRBV5-1	TRBJ1-1	CASSFSGAINTEAFF	TGCGCCAGCAGCTTCTCAGGGGCCATAAACACTGAAGCTTTCTTT
.	TRBD2	TRBV9	TRBJ2-1	CASSVQGAGAPYNEQFF	TGTGCCAGCAGCGTCCAGGGAGCGGGAGCCCCCTACAATGAGCAGTTCTTC
.	.	TRBV5-1	TRBJ1-1	CASSLVFGTEAFF	TGCGCCAGCAGCTTGGTTTTCGGCACTGAAGCTTTCTTT
.	TRBD1	TRBV30	TRBJ1-2	CAWLRDRDYGYTF	TGTGCCTGGCTCCGGGACAGGGACTATGGCTACACCTTC
.	TRBD1	TRBV6-5	TRBJ2-7	CASSYSRDRGRREQYF	TGTGCCAGCAGTTACTCGCGGGACAGGGGGCGGCGCGAGCAGTACTTC
.	.	TRBV6-5	TRBJ2-7	CASRGDPGSYEQYF	TGTGCCAGCAGGGGAGACCCGGGGTCCTACGAGCAGTACTTC
.	.	TRBV7-7	TRBJ2-7	CASSPKGVRTNSYEQYF	TGTGCCAGCAGCCCAAAGGGGGTGCGGACGAATTCCTACGAGCAGTACTTC
.	.	TRBV5-1	TRBJ2-2	CASTVAHTAGDTGELFF	TGCGCCAGCACCGTAGCTCATACAGCGGGCGACACCGGGGAGCTGTTTTTT
.	.	TRBV18	TRBJ1-1	CASSPGQQQAFF	TGTGCCAGCTCACCCGGACAGCAACAAGCTTTCTTT
.	.	TRBV14	TRBJ2-1	CASSQKRKSAYLSSYNEQFF	TGTGCCAGCAGCCAAAAGAGGAAGTCCGCGTACCTAAGCTCCTACAATGAGCAGTTCTTC
.	TRBD2	TRBV12-5	TRBJ2-1	CASGLAGLARNEQFF	TGTGCTAGTGGTTTGGCAGGACTAGCACGTAATGAGCAGTTCTTC
.	.	TRBV11-3	TRBJ1-1	CASSQGPSNTEAFF	TGTGCCAGCTCACAGGGACCGTCGAACACTGAAGCTTTCTTT
.	.	TRBV7-2	TRBJ2-5	CASSLGPVRETQYF	TGTGCCAGCAGCTTAGGCCCGGTTCGGGAGACCCAGTACTTC
.	TRBD2	TRBV27	TRBJ2-4	CASSPKGLAGVLKENIQYF	TGTGCCAGCAGTCCAAAAGGACTAGCGGGAGTCCTGAAGGAAAACATTCAGTACTTC
few	TRBD1	TRBV10-1	TRBJ2-5	CASSEGGAEETQYF	TGCGCCAGCAGTGAAGGGGGCGCGGAGGAGACCCAGTACTTC
.	.	TRBV19	TRBJ1-6	CASSIRGNSPLHF	TGTGCCAGTAGTATAAGGGGGAATTCACCCCTCCACTTT
.	TRBD2	TRBV29-1	TRBJ2-7	CSVTAGVSYEQYF	TGCAGCGTTACCGCGGGAGTGAGTTACGAGCAGTACTTC